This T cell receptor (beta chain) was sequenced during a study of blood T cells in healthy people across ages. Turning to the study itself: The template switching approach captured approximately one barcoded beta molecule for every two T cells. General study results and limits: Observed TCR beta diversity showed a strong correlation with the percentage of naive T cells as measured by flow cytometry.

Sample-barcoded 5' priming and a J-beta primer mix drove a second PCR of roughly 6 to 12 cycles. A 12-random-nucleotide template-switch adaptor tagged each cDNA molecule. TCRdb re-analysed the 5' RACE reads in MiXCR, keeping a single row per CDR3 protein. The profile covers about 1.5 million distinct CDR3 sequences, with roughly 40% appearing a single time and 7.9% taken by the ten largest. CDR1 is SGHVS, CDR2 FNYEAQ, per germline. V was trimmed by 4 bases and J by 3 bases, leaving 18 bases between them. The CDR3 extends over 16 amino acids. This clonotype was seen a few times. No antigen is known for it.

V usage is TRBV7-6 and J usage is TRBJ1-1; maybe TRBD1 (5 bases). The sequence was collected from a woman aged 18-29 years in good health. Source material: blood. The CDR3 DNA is TGTGCCAGCAGCTCAACCCACGGGGCATCGGACACTGAAGCTTTCTTT. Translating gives CASSSTHGASDTEAFF.